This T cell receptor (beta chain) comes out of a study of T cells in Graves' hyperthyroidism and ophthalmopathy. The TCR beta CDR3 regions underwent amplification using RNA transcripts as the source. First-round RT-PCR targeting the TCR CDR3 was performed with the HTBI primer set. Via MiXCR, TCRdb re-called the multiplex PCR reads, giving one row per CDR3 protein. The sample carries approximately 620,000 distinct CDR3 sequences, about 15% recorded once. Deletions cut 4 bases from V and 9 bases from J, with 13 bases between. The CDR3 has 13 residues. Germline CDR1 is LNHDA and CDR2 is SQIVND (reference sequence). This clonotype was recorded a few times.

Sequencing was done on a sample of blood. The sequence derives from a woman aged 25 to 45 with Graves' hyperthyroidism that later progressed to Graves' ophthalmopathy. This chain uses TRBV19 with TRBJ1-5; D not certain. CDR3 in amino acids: CASSSGPLAPQHF. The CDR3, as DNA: TGTGCCAGTAGTAGCGGGCCACTGGCGCCCCAGCATTTT.